This TCR beta chain comes out of a study of T cell responses to AZD1222 COVID-19 vaccine. TCRdb's copy holds only in-frame clones and misses some; the assay was immunoSEQ multiplex PCR. The data hold around 140,000 clones, with about 82% observed a single time. Germline CDR1 reads MDHEN; CDR2 reads SYDVKM. The CDR3 is made up of 15 amino acids. V shed 7 bases, J shed 9 bases, and the junction held 11 bases outside the gene matches. The source material was peripheral blood, sampled 28 days after the second AZD1222 dose. The clonotype originates from an adult who received the AZD1222 COVID-19 vaccine. This chain links TRBV28 with TRBJ2-1; 11 nucleotides match TRBD1. As DNA, the CDR3 is TGTGCCAGCACTCATATAGGGACAGGGGGAGGTGAGCAGTTCTTC. Encoded protein: CASTHIGTGGGEQFF.